This T cell receptor (beta chain) emerged from a study of PD-L1 blockade in urothelial cancer. Study in general: Across blood samples, T cells had a median count of around 140,000.

Time point given: peripheral blood 6 weeks after treatment start. Samples were collected from each patient before treatment and during treatment. Each patient gave between 1 and 8 of them in total. This CDR3 has 17 residues. In each PCR, synthetic TCR analog templates were spiked in. Here immunoSEQ multiplex PCR was the method, and the copy in TCRdb shows in-frame clones only, minus some. The data contain more than 90,000 clones, 83% of them seen just once; the ten biggest clones take up approximately 8.4%. Sequencing was performed on PBMCs, taken around atezolizumab (anti-PD-L1) treatment. The clonotype was recovered from a man in his 70s with urothelial cancer. V and J are TRBV7-5 and TRBJ2-5; TRBD1, as called in the table, went unchecked against the DNA. TRBV7-5 is a pseudogene segment. The chain's CDR3 is CARSPLRRTGGEETQYF. DNA for the CDR3: TGTGCCAGAAGCCCACTGAGGCGGACAGGGGGGGAAGAGACCCAGTACTTC.